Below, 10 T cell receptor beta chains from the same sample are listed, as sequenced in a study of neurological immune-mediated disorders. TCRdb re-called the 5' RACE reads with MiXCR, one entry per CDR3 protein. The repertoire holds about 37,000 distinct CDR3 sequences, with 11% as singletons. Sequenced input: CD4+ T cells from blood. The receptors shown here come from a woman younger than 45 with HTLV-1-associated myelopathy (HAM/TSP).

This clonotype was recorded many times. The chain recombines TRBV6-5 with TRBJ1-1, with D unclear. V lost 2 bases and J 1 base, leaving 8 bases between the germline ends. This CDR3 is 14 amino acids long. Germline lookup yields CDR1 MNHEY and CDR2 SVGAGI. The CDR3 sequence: CASSYKISNTEAFF. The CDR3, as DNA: TGTGCCAGCAGTTACAAGATTTCGAACACTGAAGCTTTCTTT.

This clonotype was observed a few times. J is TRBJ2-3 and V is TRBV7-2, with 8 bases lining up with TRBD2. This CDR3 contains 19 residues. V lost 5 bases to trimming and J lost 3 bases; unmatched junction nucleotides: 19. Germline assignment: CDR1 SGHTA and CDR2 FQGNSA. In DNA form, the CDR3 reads TGTGCCAGCAGCGAGCCCATATTACGGACTAGCATTCGGACAGATACGCAGTATTTT. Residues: CASSEPILRTSIRTDTQYF.

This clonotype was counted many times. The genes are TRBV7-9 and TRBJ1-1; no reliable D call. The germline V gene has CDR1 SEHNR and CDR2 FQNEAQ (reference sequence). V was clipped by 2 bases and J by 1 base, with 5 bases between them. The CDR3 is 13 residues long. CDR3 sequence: CASSLQENTEAFF. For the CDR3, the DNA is TGTGCCAGCAGCTTACAGGAGAACACTGAAGCTTTCTTT.

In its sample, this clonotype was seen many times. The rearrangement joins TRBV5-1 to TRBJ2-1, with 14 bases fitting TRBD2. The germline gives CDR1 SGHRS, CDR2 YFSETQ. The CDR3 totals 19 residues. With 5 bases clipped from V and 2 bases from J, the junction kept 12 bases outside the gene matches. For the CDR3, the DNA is TGCGCCAGCAGGGGCCCCGGACTAGCGGGGGGCATTACCTACAATGAGCAGTTCTTC. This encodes CASRGPGLAGGITYNEQFF.

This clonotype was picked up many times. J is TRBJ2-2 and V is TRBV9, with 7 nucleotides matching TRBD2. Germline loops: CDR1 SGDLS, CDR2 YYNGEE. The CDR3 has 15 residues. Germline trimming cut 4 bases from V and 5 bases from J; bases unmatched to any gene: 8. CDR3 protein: CASSLREGTTGELFF. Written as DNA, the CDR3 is TGTGCCAGCAGCCTCAGGGAGGGGACGACCGGGGAGCTGTTTTTT.

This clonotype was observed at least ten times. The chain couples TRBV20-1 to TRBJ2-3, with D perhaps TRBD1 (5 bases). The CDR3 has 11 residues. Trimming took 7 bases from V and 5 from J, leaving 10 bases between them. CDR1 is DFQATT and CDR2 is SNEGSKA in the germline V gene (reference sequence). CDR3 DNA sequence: TGCAGTGGGGGCTACGGAGATACGCAGTATTTT. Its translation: CSGGYGDTQYF.

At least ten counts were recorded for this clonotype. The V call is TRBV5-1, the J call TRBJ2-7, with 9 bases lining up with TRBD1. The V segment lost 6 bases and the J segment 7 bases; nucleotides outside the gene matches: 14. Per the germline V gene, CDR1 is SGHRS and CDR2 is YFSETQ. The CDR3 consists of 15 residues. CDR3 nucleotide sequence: TGCGCCAGCACCCCCACCGGGACAGGGATTGAAGAGCAGTACTTC. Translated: CASTPTGTGIEEQYF.

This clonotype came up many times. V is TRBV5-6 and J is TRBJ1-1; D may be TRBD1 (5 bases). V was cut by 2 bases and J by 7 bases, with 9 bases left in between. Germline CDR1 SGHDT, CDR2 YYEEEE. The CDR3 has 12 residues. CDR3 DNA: TGTGCCAGCAGCTTCCGCCAGGGTGAAGCTTTCTTT. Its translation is CASSFRQGEAFF.

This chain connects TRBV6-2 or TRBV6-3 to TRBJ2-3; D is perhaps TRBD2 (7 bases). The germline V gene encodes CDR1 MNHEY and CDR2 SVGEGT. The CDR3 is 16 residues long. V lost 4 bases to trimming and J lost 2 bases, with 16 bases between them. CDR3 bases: TGTGCCAGCAGTTCCCCGGGGGGCCATAACACAGATACGCAGTATTTT. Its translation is CASSSPGGHNTDTQYF.

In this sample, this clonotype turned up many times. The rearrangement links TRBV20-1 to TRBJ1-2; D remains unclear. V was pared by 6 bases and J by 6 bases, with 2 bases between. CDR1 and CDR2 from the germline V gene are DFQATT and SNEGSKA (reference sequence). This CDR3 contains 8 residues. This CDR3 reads CSAHGYTF. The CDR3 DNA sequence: TGCAGTGCGCATGGCTACACCTTC.